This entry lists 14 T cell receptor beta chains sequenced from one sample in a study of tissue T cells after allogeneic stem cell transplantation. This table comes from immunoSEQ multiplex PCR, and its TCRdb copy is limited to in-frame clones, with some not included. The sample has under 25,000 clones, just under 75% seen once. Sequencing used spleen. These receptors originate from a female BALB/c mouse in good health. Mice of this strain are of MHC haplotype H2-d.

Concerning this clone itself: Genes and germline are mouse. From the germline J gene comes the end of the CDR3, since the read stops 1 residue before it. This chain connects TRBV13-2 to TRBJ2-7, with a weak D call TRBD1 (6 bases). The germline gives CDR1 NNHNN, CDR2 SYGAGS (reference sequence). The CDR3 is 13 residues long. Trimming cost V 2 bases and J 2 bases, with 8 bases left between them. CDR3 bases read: TGTGCCAGCGGTGAGAAGGGGGCCTATGAACAGTAC. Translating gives CASGEKGAYEQY. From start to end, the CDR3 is CASGEKGAYEQYF.

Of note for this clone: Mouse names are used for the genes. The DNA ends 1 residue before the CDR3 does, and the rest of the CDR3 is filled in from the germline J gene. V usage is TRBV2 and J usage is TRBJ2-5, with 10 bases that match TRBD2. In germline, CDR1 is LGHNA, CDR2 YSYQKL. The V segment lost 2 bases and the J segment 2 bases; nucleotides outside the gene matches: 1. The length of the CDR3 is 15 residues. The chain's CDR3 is CASSQLGGRQDTQYF. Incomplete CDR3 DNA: TGTGCCAGCAGCCAACTGGGGGGGCGCCAAGACACCCAGTAC.

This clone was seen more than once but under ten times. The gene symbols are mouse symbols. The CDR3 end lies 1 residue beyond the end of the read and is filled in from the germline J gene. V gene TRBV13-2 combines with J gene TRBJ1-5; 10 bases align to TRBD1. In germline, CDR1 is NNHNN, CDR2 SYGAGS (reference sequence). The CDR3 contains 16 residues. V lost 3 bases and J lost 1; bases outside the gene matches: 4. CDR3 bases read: TGTGCCAGCGGTGGTCCGGGACAGGGGAACAACCAGGCTCCGCTT. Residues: CASGGPGQGNNQAPL. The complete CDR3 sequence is CASGGPGQGNNQAPLF.

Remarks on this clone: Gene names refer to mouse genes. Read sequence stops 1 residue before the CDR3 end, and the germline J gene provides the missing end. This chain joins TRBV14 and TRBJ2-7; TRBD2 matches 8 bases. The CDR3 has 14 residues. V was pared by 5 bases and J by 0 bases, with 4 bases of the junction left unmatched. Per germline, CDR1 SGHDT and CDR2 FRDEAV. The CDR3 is CASSNWGSSYEQYF. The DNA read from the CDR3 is TGTGCCAGCAGCAACTGGGGGAGCTCCTATGAACAGTAC. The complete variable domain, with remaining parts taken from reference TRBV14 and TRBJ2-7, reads EAGVTQSPRYAVLQEGQAVSFWCDPISGHDTLYWYQQPRDQGPQLLVYFRDEAVIDNSQLPSDRFSAVRPKGTNSTLKIQSAKQGDTATYLCASSNWGSSYEQYFGPGTRLTVL.

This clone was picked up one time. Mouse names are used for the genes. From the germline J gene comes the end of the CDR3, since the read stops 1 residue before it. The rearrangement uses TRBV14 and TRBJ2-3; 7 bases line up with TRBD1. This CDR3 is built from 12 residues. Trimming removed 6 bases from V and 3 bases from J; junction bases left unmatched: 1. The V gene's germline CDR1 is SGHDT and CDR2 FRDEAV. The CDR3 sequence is CASKDRAETLYF. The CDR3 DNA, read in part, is TGTGCCAGCAAGGACAGGGCAGAAACGCTGTAT.

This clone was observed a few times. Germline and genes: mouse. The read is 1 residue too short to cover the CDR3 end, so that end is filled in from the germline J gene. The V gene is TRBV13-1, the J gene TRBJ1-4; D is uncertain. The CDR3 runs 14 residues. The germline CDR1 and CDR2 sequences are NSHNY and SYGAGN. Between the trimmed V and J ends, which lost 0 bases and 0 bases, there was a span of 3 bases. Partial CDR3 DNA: TGTGCCAGCAGTGATGATTTTTCCAACGAAAGATTATTT. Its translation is CASSDDFSNERLF. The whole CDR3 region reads CASSDDFSNERLFF.

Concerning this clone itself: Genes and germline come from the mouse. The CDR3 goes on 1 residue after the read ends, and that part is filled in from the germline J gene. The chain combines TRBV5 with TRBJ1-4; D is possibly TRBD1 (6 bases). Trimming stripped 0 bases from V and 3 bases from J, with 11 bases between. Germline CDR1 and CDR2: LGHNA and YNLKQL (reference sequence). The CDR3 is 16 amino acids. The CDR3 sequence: CASSQDRGGANERLFF. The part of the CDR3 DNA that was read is TGTGCCAGCAGCCAAGATCGGGGGGGCGCCAACGAAAGATTATTT.

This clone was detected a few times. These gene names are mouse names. Here the CDR3 reads CASSLDENFSNERLFF. CDR3 DNA, as far as it was read: TGTGCAAGCAGCTTAGATGAGAATTTTTCCAACGAAAGATTATTT. The rearrangement links TRBV16 to TRBJ1-4; D is undetermined. The read terminates 1 residue ahead of where the CDR3 ends, so the germline J gene completes it. The CDR3 is 16 amino acids. CDR1 is SGHSA, CDR2 FRNQAP, per germline. V dropped 0 bases and J dropped 0 bases, with 8 bases sitting between them.

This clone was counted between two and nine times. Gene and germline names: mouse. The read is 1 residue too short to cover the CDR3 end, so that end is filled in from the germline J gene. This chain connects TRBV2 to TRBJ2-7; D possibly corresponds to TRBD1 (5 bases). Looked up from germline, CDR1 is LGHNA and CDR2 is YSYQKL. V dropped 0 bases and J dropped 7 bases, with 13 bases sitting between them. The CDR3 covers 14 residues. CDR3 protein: CASSQDQWEGEQYF. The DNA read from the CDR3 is TGTGCCAGCAGCCAAGATCAGTGGGAGGGGGAACAGTAC.

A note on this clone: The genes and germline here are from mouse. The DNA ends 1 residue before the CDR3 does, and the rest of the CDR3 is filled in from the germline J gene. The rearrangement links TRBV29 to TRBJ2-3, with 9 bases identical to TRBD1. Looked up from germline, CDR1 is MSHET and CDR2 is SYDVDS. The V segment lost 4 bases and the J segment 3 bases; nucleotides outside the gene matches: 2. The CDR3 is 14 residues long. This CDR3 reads CASSSTGGAETLYF. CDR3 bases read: TGTGCTAGCAGTTCGACAGGGGGGGCAGAAACGCTGTAT.

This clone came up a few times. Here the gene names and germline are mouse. CDR3 region: CASRGWGHSYEQYF. The CDR3 DNA, read in part, is TGTGCCAGCAGGGGCTGGGGCCACTCCTATGAACAGTAC. The J gene is TRBJ2-7, the V gene TRBV4; a weak D match, TRBD2 (6 bases). The read falls 1 residue short of the CDR3 end, and the missing part is taken from the germline J gene. Germline CDR1 LGHDT, CDR2 YNNKQL (reference sequence). CDR3 length equals 14 residues. V was cut by 6 bases and J by 0 bases, with 12 bases left in between.

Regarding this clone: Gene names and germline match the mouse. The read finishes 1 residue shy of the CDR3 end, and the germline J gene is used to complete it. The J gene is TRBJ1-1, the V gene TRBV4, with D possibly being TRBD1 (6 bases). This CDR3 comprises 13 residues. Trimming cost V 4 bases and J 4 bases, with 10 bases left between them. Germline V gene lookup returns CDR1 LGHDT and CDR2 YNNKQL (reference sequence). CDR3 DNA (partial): TGTGCCAGCAGCTTGGGACACATCACAGAAGTCTTC. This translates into CASSLGHITEVF. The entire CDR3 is CASSLGHITEVFF.

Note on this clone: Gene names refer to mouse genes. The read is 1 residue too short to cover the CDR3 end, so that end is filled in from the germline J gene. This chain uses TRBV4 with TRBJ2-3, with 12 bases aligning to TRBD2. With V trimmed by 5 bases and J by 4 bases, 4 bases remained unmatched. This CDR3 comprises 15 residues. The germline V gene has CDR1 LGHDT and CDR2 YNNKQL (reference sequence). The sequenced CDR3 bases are TGTGCCAGCAGCACCGGGACTGGGGGGCCAGAAACGCTGTAT. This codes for CASSTGTGGPETLY. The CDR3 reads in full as CASSTGTGGPETLYF.

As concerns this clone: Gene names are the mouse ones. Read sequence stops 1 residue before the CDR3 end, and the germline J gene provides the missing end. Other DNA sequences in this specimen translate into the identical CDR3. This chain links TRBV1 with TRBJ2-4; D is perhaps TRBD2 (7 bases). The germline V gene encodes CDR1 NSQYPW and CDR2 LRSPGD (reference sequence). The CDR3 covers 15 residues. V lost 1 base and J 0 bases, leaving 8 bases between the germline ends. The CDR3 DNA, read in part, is TGCACCTGCAGTGCAGGGGGGGCTAGTCAAAACACCTTGTAC. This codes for CTCSAGGASQNTLY. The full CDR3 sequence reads CTCSAGGASQNTLYF.